Following are 29 T cell receptor beta chains from one sample sequenced in a study of identical twins. MiXCR, applied by TCRdb to the 5' RACE reads, yields one record per CDR3 protein. The table includes around 1.7 million distinct CDR3 sequences, about 32% detected once. Sequenced: cord blood. These receptor sequences come from a newborn girl in good health.

The chain combines TRBV2 with TRBJ1-1; D gene uncertain. V lost 6 bases and J 0 bases, leaving 11 bases between the germline ends. Germline CDR1 SNHLY, CDR2 FYNNEI. The CDR3 spans 14 residues. CDR3 protein: CASRIAFMNTEAFF. In DNA, the CDR3 is TGTGCCAGCAGAATAGCCTTCATGAACACTGAAGCTTTCTTT.

The chain recombines TRBV29-1 with TRBJ2-5; the D gene is possibly TRBD2 (6 bases). The CDR3 has 14 residues. V lost 6 bases and J lost 3, with 17 bases in between. Germline V gene lookup returns CDR1 SQVTM and CDR2 ANQGSEA. This CDR3 is CSVAPGLQKETQYF. The CDR3 coding sequence is TGCAGCGTAGCACCGGGACTCCAAAAAGAGACCCAGTACTTC.

The chain carries TRBV19 and TRBJ2-3; 8 nucleotides agree with TRBD2. In germline, CDR1 is LNHDA, CDR2 SQIVND (reference sequence). Trimming at V came to 9 bases and at J to 2 bases, leaving 10 bases not matched to a gene. The CDR3 sequence is 15 residues long. This chain's CDR3 is CASYGGGRLTDTQYF. DNA for the CDR3: TGTGCCAGCTATGGCGGGGGGCGACTCACAGATACGCAGTATTTT.

This clonotype was observed a few times. Here the CDR3 DNA reads TGCAGTGAAGCGGGGGTGGAGACCCAGTACTTC. Translated: CSEAGVETQYF. The chain carries TRBV20-1 and TRBJ2-5; 8 bases map to TRBD2. This CDR3 is built from 11 residues. V lost 7 bases, J lost 5 bases, and 3 bases stayed unmatched. CDR1 and CDR2 from the germline V gene are DFQATT and SNEGSKA (reference sequence).

This clonotype was seen more than once but under ten times. The chain carries TRBV24-1 and TRBJ2-3; D is unclear. Germline values: CDR1 KGHDR, CDR2 SFDVKD. The V gene lost 8 bases and the J gene lost 6 bases, with 11 bases spanning the gap. CDR3 length: 12 amino acids. The CDR3 bases are TGTGCCACCACCCTGTACGGGGATACGCAGTATTTT. Translating it yields CATTLYGDTQYF.

This clonotype is a singleton in its sample. The V call is TRBV6-5, the J call TRBJ2-7; TRBD2 agrees at 7 bases. Germline trimming cut 0 bases from V and 0 bases from J; bases unmatched to any gene: 5. The germline V gene has CDR1 MNHEY and CDR2 SVGAGI. The CDR3 spans 16 residues. CDR3 region: CASSYSGGFVSYEQYF. The DNA of the CDR3 is TGTGCCAGCAGTTACTCGGGAGGGTTTGTCTCCTACGAGCAGTACTTC.

This clonotype was seen more than once but under ten times. The genes are TRBV7-2 and TRBJ1-6, with 7 bases matching TRBD1. The CDR3 totals 14 residues. With V trimmed by 5 bases and J by 8 bases, 6 bases remained unmatched. Germline lookup yields CDR1 SGHTA and CDR2 FQGNSA. In DNA form, the CDR3 reads TGTGCCAGCAGCCTAACAGGGGAGGATTCACCCCTCCACTTT. It yields the protein CASSLTGEDSPLHF.

Notes on this clonotype: A read error is possible here, since a much larger clone lies one base away. This chain connects TRBV3-1 to TRBJ2-3; 9 positions match TRBD2. The germline V gene has CDR1 LGHDT and CDR2 YNNKEL (reference sequence). There are 13 residues in the CDR3. J lost 9 bases, V lost 8 bases, and 9 bases had no gene match. CDR3 coding DNA: TGTGCCAGCGGCCCACGACTAGCGGAGACGCAGTATTTT. It specifies CASGPRLAETQYF.

The J gene is TRBJ2-2, the V gene TRBV20-1; no clear D. The CDR3 has 15 amino acids. Looked up from germline, CDR1 is DFQATT and CDR2 is SNEGSKA (reference sequence). Trimming left V 6 bases short and J 0 bases short, with 14 bases between. The CDR3 loop reads CSARRTHANTGELFF. The CDR3 DNA follows: TGCAGTGCGCGTCGGACCCACGCGAACACCGGGGAGCTGTTTTTT.

The rearrangement uses TRBV23-1 and TRBJ1-4, with 7 positions matching TRBD1. TRBV23-1 is classed as an ORF, of uncertain function. V trimming: 4 bases; J trimming: 8 bases; junction bases outside the gene matches: 7. The CDR3 consists of 14 residues. The CDR3 here is CASSLGTEGEKLFF. CDR3 in DNA: TGCGCCAGCAGTCTTGGGACAGAGGGAGAAAAACTGTTTTTT.

This chain joins TRBV20-1 and TRBJ2-5; the match to TRBD2 covers 10 bases. CDR1 and CDR2 (germline): DFQATT, SNEGSKA (reference sequence). V trimming: 1 base; J trimming: 11 bases; junction bases outside the gene matches: 13. The CDR3 has 15 amino acids. The CDR3 nucleotides are TGCAGTGCTAGAGGTCTGCTAGCGGGAGCCAATGAGCAGTACTTC. Translation: CSARGLLAGANEQYF.

There are a few counts of this clonotype. This chain links TRBV4-1 with TRBJ2-1; perhaps TRBD1 as D (5 bases). CDR3 length equals 16 residues. Germline CDR1 reads MGHRA; CDR2 reads YSYEKL. Trimming pared 2 bases from V and 6 bases from J, leaving 17 bases between. The CDR3 region has the DNA TGCGCCAGCAGCCAACTAGACAGCAGGGTTAGCAATGAGCAGTTCTTC. Translated: CASSQLDSRVSNEQFF.

This clonotype was counted only a few times. The chain employs TRBV20-1 and TRBJ2-1; D remains ambiguous. Germline loops: CDR1 DFQATT, CDR2 SNEGSKA (reference sequence). The V end lost 5 bases, the J end lost 8 bases, and 16 bases lay between the germline ends. CDR3 length: 13 residues. CDR3 region: CSALNPVSHEQFF. As DNA, the CDR3 is TGCAGTGCTCTGAACCCGGTGTCTCATGAGCAGTTCTTC.

This clonotype was detected many times. This rearrangement joins TRBV3-1 to TRBJ1-6; TRBD1 matches at 7 bases. Trimming cost V 1 base and J 6 bases; bases outside gene matches: 0. This CDR3 has 14 amino acids. The V gene's germline CDR1 is LGHDT and CDR2 YNNKEL (reference sequence). The CDR3 here is CASSQGQGNSPLHF. The CDR3 DNA reads as TGTGCCAGCAGCCAAGGACAGGGTAATTCACCCCTCCACTTT.

V and J are TRBV5-1 and TRBJ2-7, with a weak D call TRBD2 (5 bases). Germline loops: CDR1 SGHRS, CDR2 YFSETQ. The CDR3 spans 16 residues. Trimming left V 0 bases short and J 7 bases short, with 20 bases between. Here the CDR3 reads CASSLGVSVTYNEQYF. The CDR3 coding sequence is TGCGCCAGCAGCTTGGGCGTTAGCGTGACCTACAATGAGCAGTACTTC. Variable domain in full (rest from reference TRBV5-1 and TRBJ2-7): KAGVTQTPRYLIKTRGQQVTLSCSPISGHRSVSWYQQTPGQGLQFLFEYFSETQRNKGNFPGRFSGRQFSNSRSEMNVSTLELGDSALYLCASSLGVSVTYNEQYFGPGTRLTVT.

This sequence joins TRBV27 and TRBJ2-5, with D possibly TRBD1 on 5 matching bases. Germline-derived CDR1 and CDR2 are MNHEY and SMNVEV (reference sequence). The germline V and J ends were trimmed by 3 bases and 5 bases, with 13 bases remaining between them. This CDR3 contains 14 residues. The CDR3 DNA is TGTGCCAGCAGTTTTTGGGGCCGTGGGGAGACCCAGTACTTC. It is translated as CASSFWGRGETQYF.

This clonotype was seen many times. The chain combines TRBV10-3 with TRBJ2-3; 7 bases map to TRBD2. CDR3 length: 16 residues. Trimming took 3 bases from V and 0 from J; bases not matched to a gene: 6. From germline, CDR1 is ENHRY and CDR2 SYGVKD. The CDR3 sequence: CAISEPGEGSTDTQYF. CDR3 DNA sequence: TGTGCCATCAGTGAACCGGGGGAGGGTAGCACAGATACGCAGTATTTT.

This clonotype was counted ten times or more. The chain couples TRBV6-5 to TRBJ1-4; D might be TRBD1 (6 bases). Trimming cost V 4 bases and J 7 bases, with 10 bases left between them. Germline V CDR1 and CDR2: MNHEY, SVGAGI. The CDR3 extends over 13 amino acids. CDR3 bases: TGTGCCAGCAGTTCACAGGGCCCTGAAAAACTGTTTTTT. It yields the protein CASSSQGPEKLFF.

This clonotype came up many times. The chain links TRBV7-2 to TRBJ2-1, with unresolved D. The DNA end lines up better with TRBJ2-7; the J call may be wrong. The germline V gene has CDR1 SGHTA and CDR2 FQGNSA. The CDR3 length is 11 residues. CDR3 residues: CASRSYNEQYF. The CDR3 nucleotides read TGTGCCAGCAGGTCCTATAACGAGCAGTACTTC.

This clonotype was counted only a few times. The V gene is TRBV7-8, the J gene TRBJ1-2; D is unresolved. CDR3 length: 17 amino acids. CDR1 is SGHVS and CDR2 is FQNEAQ in the germline V gene. The V end lost 3 bases, the J end lost 2 bases, and 19 bases lay between the germline ends. DNA for the CDR3: TGTGCCAGCAGCTTGAGTGGTTTCCCCCTTAACAACTATGGCTACACCTTC. It specifies CASSLSGFPLNNYGYTF.

The chain carries TRBV7-9 and TRBJ2-5; weak D call: TRBD1 (5 bases). The CDR3 contains 12 residues. Germline values: CDR1 SEHNR, CDR2 FQNEAQ (reference sequence). V lost 5 bases and J 11 bases, leaving 15 bases between the germline ends. The CDR3 DNA reads TGTGCCAGCAGCCCGCAGGGTTACAAGCAGTACTTC. As protein: CASSPQGYKQYF.

CDR3 sequence: CASKEELSYGYTF. In nucleotides, the CDR3 is TGTGCCAGCAAGGAGGAACTCTCCTATGGCTACACCTTC. The J gene is TRBJ1-2, the V gene TRBV2, with D unclear. The CDR3 has 13 residues. Germline lookup yields CDR1 SNHLY and CDR2 FYNNEI. Trimming took off 7 bases at V and 4 bases at J, with 13 bases between the two ends.

This clonotype was counted only a few times. The rearrangement links TRBV5-1 to TRBJ1-1; unclear D gene. The V gene's germline CDR1 is SGHRS and CDR2 YFSETQ. This CDR3 spans 17 amino acids. V gave up 4 bases and J gave up 0 bases, with 19 bases separating them. CDR3 DNA: TGCGCCAGCAGCGGACCCGGTAGCGGCCTAATGAACACTGAAGCTTTCTTT. It encodes CASSGPGSGLMNTEAFF.

The V gene is TRBV6-2 or TRBV6-3, the J gene TRBJ2-5; 8 bases are shared with TRBD2. Unmatched junction bases numbered 19, after V lost 7 bases and J lost 12 bases. Germline CDR1 and CDR2: MNHEY and SVGEGT. The CDR3 consists of 15 residues. The DNA of the CDR3 is TGTGCCAGCATGGAGCGGGAGAGGGAGGTATGCTTGGAGTACTTC. Amino acid sequence: CASMEREREVCLEYF.

This clonotype has just a few counts. J is TRBJ2-1 and V is TRBV20-1, with 9 bases fitting TRBD2. The J call is uncertain, as TRBJ2-7 better fits the DNA end. Germline V gene data show CDR1 as DFQATT and CDR2 as SNEGSKA (reference sequence). This CDR3 has 16 residues. CDR3 region: CSARGASGVLFYEQYF. DNA for the CDR3: TGCAGTGCTAGAGGGGCTAGCGGGGTTCTTTTCTACGAGCAGTACTTC.

V usage is TRBV20-1 and J usage is TRBJ1-2; TRBD1 matches 9 bases. The J segment lost 8 bases and the V segment lost 5 bases, leaving 6 bases of the junction unmatched. The CDR3 spans 12 residues. Germline V gene lookup returns CDR1 DFQATT and CDR2 SNEGSKA (reference sequence). The chain's CDR3 is CSAFGDREGYTF. Written as DNA, the CDR3 is TGCAGTGCTTTCGGGGACAGGGAGGGCTACACCTTC.

Remarks on this clonotype: This may arise from a read error, as a much more abundant clone is one base away. This rearrangement joins TRBV29-1 to TRBJ1-2; D is unclear. V shed 5 bases and J shed 7 bases, with 11 bases lying between them. The germline gives CDR1 SQVTM, CDR2 ANQGSEA. There are 11 residues in the CDR3. The CDR3 is CSVRLSCGYTF. CDR3 in DNA: TGCAGCGTTCGCCTTTCCTGTGGCTACACCTTC.

The CDR3 sequence: CASSYLPANYGYTF. The CDR3 bases are TGTGCCAGCAGTTACTTGCCAGCAAACTATGGCTACACCTTC. The genes are TRBV6-5 and TRBJ1-2; D gene unclear. Per germline, CDR1 MNHEY and CDR2 SVGAGI. The CDR3 runs 14 residues. Deletions cut 1 base from V and 2 bases from J, with 8 bases between.

The chain recombines TRBV6-5 with TRBJ2-4; D remains unclear. The CDR3 is 14 amino acids. Trimming left V 5 bases short and J 0 bases short, with 8 bases between. Germline V CDR1 and CDR2: MNHEY, SVGAGI. For the CDR3, the DNA is TGTGCCAGCAGTAAAGCTGTAGCCAAAAACATTCAGTACTTC. It encodes CASSKAVAKNIQYF.